This T cell receptor (beta chain) comes out of a study of identical twins. General study findings and limits: Less excess twin sharing appeared in beta out-of-frame sequences. Cord blood beta clonotypes that were abundant carried fewer insertions, and memory repertoires showed no such trend.

In TCRdb, the 5' RACE reads were re-called with MiXCR into one record per CDR3 protein. The sample lists about 210,000 distinct CDR3 sequences; around 10% were seen once. Notes on this clonotype: Its antigen is undetermined.

The CDR3 has 15 residues. CDR1 is SEHNR and CDR2 is FQNEAQ in the germline V gene (reference sequence). V lost 5 bases and J lost 5; bases outside the gene matches: 9. Material: memory (CD45RO+) T cells sorted from blood. The TCR comes from a woman between 18 and 29 years old in good health. This rearrangement joins TRBV7-9 to TRBJ1-2, with 9 bases fitting TRBD1. CDR3 region: CASSPTGTGIYGYTF. For the CDR3, the DNA is TGTGCCAGCAGCCCTACGGGGACAGGGATTTATGGCTACACCTTC. Full variable domain (missing parts from reference TRBV7-9 and TRBJ1-2): DTGVSQNPRHKITKRGQNVTFRCDPISEHNRLYWYRQTLGQGPEFLTYFQNEAQLEKSRLLSDRFSAERPKGSFSTLEIQRTEQGDSAMYLCASSPTGTGIYGYTFGSGTRLTVV.